This T cell receptor beta chain derives from a study of T cells in localized non-small cell lung cancer. Here immunoSEQ multiplex PCR was the method, and the copy in TCRdb shows in-frame clones only, minus some. The data hold about 17,000 clones, with 65% to 85% observed a single time. Study-level results: In adjacent lung, a median roughly 57 of the top 100 tumor clones were found.

With respect to this clone: Its antigen remains unknown.

V was pared by 0 bases and J by 5 bases, with 13 bases between. The V gene's germline CDR1 is KGHSH and CDR2 LQKENI. The length of the CDR3 is 15 residues. The source is a male donor aged 60 or over with stage III lung adenocarcinoma. The chain combines TRBV18 with TRBJ1-1; a possible D gene is TRBD1 (5 bases). Sequenced here: peripheral blood, sampled before any cancer treatment. The CDR3 here is CASSPPGTRLTEAFF. The CDR3 nucleotides are TGTGCCAGCTCACCACCGGGGACCCGTTTGACTGAAGCTTTCTTT.